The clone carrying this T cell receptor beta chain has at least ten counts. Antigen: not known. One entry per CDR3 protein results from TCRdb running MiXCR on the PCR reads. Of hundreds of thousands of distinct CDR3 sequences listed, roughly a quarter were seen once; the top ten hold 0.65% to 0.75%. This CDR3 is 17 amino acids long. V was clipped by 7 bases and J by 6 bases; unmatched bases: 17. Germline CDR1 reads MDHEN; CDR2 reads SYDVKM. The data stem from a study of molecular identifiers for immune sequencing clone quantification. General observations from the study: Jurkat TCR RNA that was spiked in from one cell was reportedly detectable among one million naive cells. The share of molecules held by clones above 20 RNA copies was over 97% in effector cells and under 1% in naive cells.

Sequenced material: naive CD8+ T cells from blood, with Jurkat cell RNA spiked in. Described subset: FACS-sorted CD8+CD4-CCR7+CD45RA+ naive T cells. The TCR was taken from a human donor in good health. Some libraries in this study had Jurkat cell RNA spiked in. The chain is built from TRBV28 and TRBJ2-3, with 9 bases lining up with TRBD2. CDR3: CASTLVSSGTGVDTQYF. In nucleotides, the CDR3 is TGTGCCAGCACCCTGGTCTCTAGCGGGACTGGGGTTGATACGCAGTATTTT.